The clone carrying this TCR beta chain has only one observation. As handled by the study authors: Quantification of nucleated cells was approximated via reference gene primer amplification. Produced via immunoSEQ multiplex PCR; TCRdb's table is partial and in-frame only. The DNA was the basis for D and trimming; V, J and clone size are from that table. The repertoire includes about 180,000 clones, roughly nine tenths of them detected once, and roughly 20% sits in the top ten. The data derive from a study of blood T cell repertoires in COVID-19. In the study overall: Donors in the United States, Italy and Spain gave samples during acute or convalescent COVID-19. In each case, the material was cDNA or gDNA derived from T cells, B-cell-depleted T cells, or PBMCs.

The ends were cut back, 4 bases at V and 2 bases at J, with 11 bases in the middle. Germline V gene lookup returns CDR1 LGHNA and CDR2 YSLEER. The CDR3 is made up of 15 amino acids. The chain recombines TRBV4-3 with TRBJ2-2, with D tentatively TRBD2 (5 bases). Sequencing was performed on peripheral blood. The sequence derives from a man in his 70s with active or convalescent COVID-19. The CDR3 nucleotides are TGCGCCAGCAGCCCCTCGGACTCCAACACCGGGGAGCTGTTTTTT. Protein: CASSPSDSNTGELFF.